The present T cell receptor (beta chain) was sequenced within a study of CD8 T cells in ankylosing spondylitis. Study-level points and caveats: Characteristic of ankylosing spondylitis blood, it appeared, was a TCR beta motif comprising roughly eight highly homologous variants.

Library preparation for TCR beta used quantitative 5'-RACE with molecular barcodes. Via MiXCR, TCRdb re-called the 5' RACE reads, giving one row per CDR3 protein. The table has about 800,000 distinct CDR3 sequences, 12% seen once. CDR1 SGHRS and CDR2 YFSETQ come from the germline V gene. This CDR3 region has 16 residues. V dropped 5 bases and J dropped 4 bases, with 21 bases sitting between them. Points on this clonotype: What it binds is unknown.

V usage is TRBV5-1 and J usage is TRBJ1-1, with D tentatively TRBD1 (5 bases). The sequence was collected from a male donor with ankylosing spondylitis. Material for sequencing was blood, either unsorted or a sorted T cell fraction (not recorded which). CDR3 amino acids: CASRPQGKISGTEAFF. In DNA form, the CDR3 reads TGCGCCAGCAGACCCCAGGGCAAGATCTCGGGCACTGAAGCTTTCTTT.